These T cell receptor beta chains were read from a single sample in a study of PD-1 blockade in classical Hodgkin lymphoma. Clones were sequenced by immunoSEQ multiplex PCR, and TCRdb holds only the in-frame ones, with some missing. Of about 50,000 clones detected, around 76% appear once; the ten largest clones hold less than 15%. The sample consisted of peripheral blood mononuclear cells (PBMCs), taken before the fourth cycle of nivolumab. Receptors were obtained from a human donor with classical Hodgkin lymphoma. Both conserved end residues are part of each CDR3. Each record gives: clone size, V gene, J gene, D gene, CDR3 protein, CDR3 DNA. The D gene is left open where the match is weak. Only some rows state a clone size, as once, few, many or a class for expanded clones.

abundance: few; v_gene: TRBV6-5; j_gene: TRBJ1-1; d_gene: NA; CDR3aa: CASSYGASPEAFF; CDR3nt: TGTGCCAGCAGTTATGGGGCTTCCCCTGAAGCTTTCTTT
abundance: NA; v_gene: TRBV11-2; j_gene: TRBJ1-1; d_gene: NA; CDR3aa: CASSLPLRGGVWRTEAFF; CDR3nt: TGTGCCAGCAGCTTACCCCTTCGGGGAGGGGTGTGGAGGACTGAAGCTTTCTTT
abundance: NA; v_gene: TRBV4-2; j_gene: TRBJ2-1; d_gene: NA; CDR3aa: CASSQASSYNEQFF; CDR3nt: TGTGCCAGCAGCCAAGCGTCCTCCTACAATGAGCAGTTCTTC
abundance: many; v_gene: TRBV5-1; j_gene: TRBJ2-1; d_gene: TRBD2; CDR3aa: CASASWEREYNEQFF; CDR3nt: TGCGCCAGCGCTAGCTGGGAGCGGGAGTACAATGAGCAGTTCTTC
abundance: few; v_gene: TRBV21-1; j_gene: TRBJ2-1; d_gene: NA; CDR3aa: CASSKEMGTRDGQGQFF; CDR3nt: TGTGCCAGCAGCAAAGAGATGGGGACCCGCGATGGACAGGGCCAGTTCTTC
abundance: NA; v_gene: TRBV7-6; j_gene: TRBJ2-7; d_gene: NA; CDR3aa: CASSSGTPDSSYEQYF; CDR3nt: TGTGCCAGCAGTTCCGGGACTCCAGATTCATCCTACGAGCAGTACTTC
abundance: NA; v_gene: TRBV11-3; j_gene: TRBJ2-1; d_gene: TRBD2; CDR3aa: CASSPTSGGAYNEQFF; CDR3nt: TGTGCCAGCAGCCCAACTAGCGGGGGGGCCTACAATGAGCAGTTCTTC
abundance: few; v_gene: TRBV19; j_gene: TRBJ2-7; d_gene: TRBD2; CDR3aa: CASSKLAGALSYEQYF; CDR3nt: TGTGCCAGTAGTAAATTAGCGGGAGCCCTCTCCTACGAGCAGTACTTC
abundance: few; v_gene: TRBV28; j_gene: TRBJ2-5; d_gene: NA; CDR3aa: CASSSPGRGTQYF; CDR3nt: TGTGCCAGCAGTTCACCGGGACGGGGGACCCAGTACTTC
abundance: NA; v_gene: TRBV6-6; j_gene: TRBJ1-2; d_gene: NA; CDR3aa: CASSYQGGDGYTF; CDR3nt: TGTGCCAGCAGTTACCAAGGAGGGGACGGCTACACCTTC
abundance: NA; v_gene: TRBV18; j_gene: TRBJ1-5; d_gene: NA; CDR3aa: CASSPEVNQPQHF; CDR3nt: TGTGCCAGCTCACCGGAGGTCAATCAGCCCCAGCATTTT
abundance: NA; v_gene: TRBV19; j_gene: TRBJ2-7; d_gene: TRBD1; CDR3aa: CASSRGGQAGAFKQYF; CDR3nt: TGTGCCAGTAGCAGAGGAGGACAGGCAGGGGCCTTTAAGCAGTACTTC
abundance: NA; v_gene: TRBV5-1; j_gene: TRBJ2-7; d_gene: NA; CDR3aa: CASSPGEYEQYF; CDR3nt: TGCGCCAGCAGCCCAGGAGAGTACGAGCAGTACTTC
abundance: NA; v_gene: TRBV7-2; j_gene: TRBJ2-7; d_gene: TRBD2; CDR3aa: CASSLGGAGVSYEQHF; CDR3nt: TGTGCCAGCAGCTTAGGGGGAGCGGGGGTATCCTACGAGCAGCACTTC
abundance: once; v_gene: TRBV14; j_gene: TRBJ1-4; d_gene: NA; CDR3aa: CASSQGRANEKLFF; CDR3nt: TGTGCCAGCAGCCAAGGCAGGGCTAATGAAAAACTGTTTTTT
abundance: NA; v_gene: TRBV5-1; j_gene: TRBJ1-2; d_gene: NA; CDR3aa: CASSSGTSRGYGYTF; CDR3nt: TGCGCCAGCAGCTCTGGGACGTCACGGGGTTATGGCTACACCTTC
abundance: NA; v_gene: TRBV29-1; j_gene: TRBJ1-2; d_gene: NA; CDR3aa: CSVVVGYGYTF; CDR3nt: TGCAGCGTTGTCGTGGGCTATGGCTACACCTTC
abundance: NA; v_gene: TRBV5-1; j_gene: TRBJ2-3; d_gene: TRBD2; CDR3aa: CASSLDGGEDTQYF; CDR3nt: TGCGCCAGCAGCTTGGATGGGGGGGAAGATACGCAGTATTTT
abundance: NA; v_gene: TRBV28; j_gene: TRBJ1-5; d_gene: NA; CDR3aa: CASLYEGGQHF; CDR3nt: TGTGCCTCCCTTTATGAGGGCGGCCAGCATTTT
abundance: NA; v_gene: TRBV10-3; j_gene: TRBJ1-5; d_gene: NA; CDR3aa: CAISEVGSNQPQHF; CDR3nt: TGTGCCATCAGTGAGGTCGGTAGCAATCAGCCCCAGCATTTT
abundance: once; v_gene: TRBV7-2; j_gene: TRBJ2-5; d_gene: NA; CDR3aa: CASSLSLGETQYF; CDR3nt: TGTGCCAGCAGCTTAAGTCTGGGCGAGACCCAGTACTTC
abundance: few; v_gene: TRBV5-6; j_gene: TRBJ2-3; d_gene: NA; CDR3aa: CASSLIDPWAGDTQYF; CDR3nt: TGTGCCAGCAGCTTAATAGACCCCTGGGCCGGAGATACGCAGTATTTT
abundance: NA; v_gene: TRBV5-6; j_gene: TRBJ2-5; d_gene: TRBD2; CDR3aa: CASSAQVRVSGGQETQYF; CDR3nt: TGTGCCAGCAGCGCCCAGGTGAGGGTCTCGGGGGGCCAAGAGACCCAGTACTTC
abundance: NA; v_gene: TRBV5-1; j_gene: TRBJ2-1; d_gene: TRBD2; CDR3aa: CASSLAKLAGYNEQFF; CDR3nt: TGCGCCAGCAGCTTGGCCAAACTAGCGGGGTACAATGAGCAGTTCTTC
abundance: few; v_gene: TRBV6-5; j_gene: TRBJ2-5; d_gene: NA; CDR3aa: CASGSTEETQYF; CDR3nt: TGTGCCAGCGGGTCGACAGAAGAGACCCAGTACTTC
abundance: NA; v_gene: TRBV7-2; j_gene: TRBJ2-7; d_gene: NA; CDR3aa: CASSPIENYEQYF; CDR3nt: TGTGCCAGCAGCCCAATTGAAAACTACGAGCAGTACTTC
abundance: NA; v_gene: TRBV28; j_gene: TRBJ2-6; d_gene: TRBD1; CDR3aa: CASSLGQGAIGANVLTF; CDR3nt: TGTGCCAGCAGCTTGGGACAGGGGGCGATCGGGGCCAACGTCCTGACTTTC
abundance: NA; v_gene: TRBV27; j_gene: TRBJ1-1; d_gene: NA; CDR3aa: CASSLFGSLYMNTEAFF; CDR3nt: TGTGCCAGCAGTTTATTCGGCAGCCTATACATGAACACTGAAGCTTTCTTT
abundance: NA; v_gene: TRBV7-9; j_gene: TRBJ2-3; d_gene: TRBD2; CDR3aa: CASSLASGRATDTQYF; CDR3nt: TGTGCCAGCAGCTTAGCCAGCGGGAGGGCTACAGATACGCAGTATTTT
abundance: NA; v_gene: TRBV15; j_gene: TRBJ2-1; d_gene: NA; CDR3aa: CATSRRGRADNEQFF; CDR3nt: TGTGCCACCAGCAGGAGGGGTCGGGCTGACAATGAGCAGTTCTTC
abundance: NA; v_gene: TRBV18; j_gene: TRBJ2-3; d_gene: NA; CDR3aa: CASSPRWAGDTQYF; CDR3nt: TGTGCCAGCTCACCGCGATGGGCGGGGGATACGCAGTATTTT
abundance: NA; v_gene: TRBV4-2; j_gene: TRBJ2-3; d_gene: TRBD2; CDR3aa: CASSQGATSLNTDTQYF; CDR3nt: TGTGCCAGCAGCCAAGGGGCGACTAGCCTGAACACAGATACGCAGTATTTT
abundance: NA; v_gene: TRBV2; j_gene: TRBJ2-3; d_gene: TRBD2; CDR3aa: CASSEAGLAGGGGIF; CDR3nt: TGTGCCAGCAGTGAAGCGGGGCTAGCGGGAGGAGGGGGAATATTT
abundance: NA; v_gene: TRBV4-2; j_gene: TRBJ2-1; d_gene: TRBD2; CDR3aa: CASSQAGLAGDEQFF; CDR3nt: TGTGCCAGCAGCCAAGCGGGACTAGCGGGAGATGAGCAGTTCTTC
abundance: NA; v_gene: TRBV7-2; j_gene: TRBJ2-1; d_gene: NA; CDR3aa: CASSPQQGRGEQFF; CDR3nt: TGTGCCAGCAGCCCGCAACAGGGGAGGGGGGAGCAGTTCTTC
abundance: few; v_gene: TRBV6-1; j_gene: TRBJ2-3; d_gene: TRBD1; CDR3aa: CASSVTGGTDTQYF; CDR3nt: TGTGCCAGCAGTGTTACAGGGGGTACAGATACGCAGTATTTT
abundance: NA; v_gene: TRBV18; j_gene: TRBJ2-3; d_gene: TRBD2; CDR3aa: CASSPYSAGGFTDTQYF; CDR3nt: TGTGCCAGCTCACCGTACTCTGCGGGAGGGTTCACAGATACGCAGTATTTT
abundance: NA; v_gene: TRBV7-9; j_gene: TRBJ1-1; d_gene: NA; CDR3aa: CASSLNRGGTEAFF; CDR3nt: TGTGCCAGCAGCTTAAACCGGGGGGGAACTGAAGCTTTCTTT
abundance: NA; v_gene: TRBV19; j_gene: TRBJ2-7; d_gene: TRBD1; CDR3aa: CASSFRFTGTATYEQYF; CDR3nt: TGTGCCAGTAGTTTCCGCTTCACCGGGACAGCTACCTACGAGCAGTACTTC
abundance: NA; v_gene: TRBV5-1; j_gene: TRBJ2-7; d_gene: NA; CDR3aa: CASSLVPIYEQYF; CDR3nt: TGCGCCAGCAGCTTGGTGCCTATCTACGAGCAGTACTTC
abundance: NA; v_gene: TRBV9; j_gene: TRBJ2-1; d_gene: NA; CDR3aa: CASSPGPPWNEQFF; CDR3nt: TGTGCCAGCAGCCCCGGGCCGCCTTGGAATGAGCAGTTCTTC
abundance: NA; v_gene: TRBV5-6; j_gene: TRBJ2-6; d_gene: NA; CDR3aa: CASSFPGSGANVLTF; CDR3nt: TGTGCCAGCAGCTTTCCGGGCTCTGGGGCCAACGTCCTGACTTTC
abundance: few; v_gene: TRBV7-3; j_gene: TRBJ1-2; d_gene: TRBD1; CDR3aa: CASSLIPGQHYTF; CDR3nt: TGTGCCAGCAGCCTAATCCCGGGACAGCACTACACCTTC
abundance: NA; v_gene: TRBV11-2; j_gene: TRBJ1-1; d_gene: NA; CDR3aa: CASSSVGTNTEAFF; CDR3nt: TGTGCCAGCAGCTCCGTCGGGACAAACACTGAAGCTTTCTTT
abundance: NA; v_gene: TRBV7-6; j_gene: TRBJ1-1; d_gene: TRBD1; CDR3aa: CASSLAAGQEGSTEAFF; CDR3nt: TGTGCCAGCAGCTTAGCTGCGGGACAGGAGGGTAGCACTGAAGCTTTCTTT
abundance: NA; v_gene: TRBV5-4; j_gene: TRBJ2-1; d_gene: NA; CDR3aa: CASSLGDYNEQFF; CDR3nt: TGTGCCAGCAGCTTGGGGGATTACAATGAGCAGTTCTTC
abundance: few; v_gene: TRBV18; j_gene: TRBJ2-1; d_gene: TRBD1; CDR3aa: CASSPPSSGTGGFF; CDR3nt: TGTGCCAGCTCACCGCCCAGTTCCGGGACAGGAGGGTTCTTC
abundance: few; v_gene: TRBV7-2; j_gene: TRBJ2-7; d_gene: TRBD2; CDR3aa: CASSLRREGNEQYF; CDR3nt: TGTGCCAGCAGCTTAAGACGGGAGGGTAACGAGCAGTACTTC
abundance: few; v_gene: TRBV6-6; j_gene: TRBJ1-5; d_gene: NA; CDR3aa: CASSYSRPRPGQPQHF; CDR3nt: TGTGCCAGCAGTTACTCTCGCCCCCGACCGGGGCAGCCCCAGCATTTT
abundance: NA; v_gene: TRBV2; j_gene: TRBJ2-7; d_gene: NA; CDR3aa: CASSRGSYDEQYF; CDR3nt: TGTGCCAGCAGTCGCGGTAGTTACGACGAGCAGTACTTC
abundance: NA; v_gene: TRBV7-2; j_gene: TRBJ2-7; d_gene: TRBD2; CDR3aa: CASSLMLAGLEQYF; CDR3nt: TGTGCCAGCAGCTTAATGCTAGCGGGACTAGAGCAGTACTTC